Below, one TCR beta chain is given with its context. The CDR3 runs to 15 residues. CDR1 and CDR2 (germline): SNHLY, FYNNEI. Trimming took 4 bases from V and 0 from J, leaving 9 bases between them. The source of the sample is a study of cytomegalovirus exposure and HLA in healthy donors. The PCR made use of 60 Vbeta and 13 Jbeta primers. Sequenced by immunoSEQ multiplex PCR; TCRdb stores in-frame clones only, minus some. The top ten clones hold 2.5% to 3.5% of a sample with about 190,000 clones, around 75% of them seen once. Sequenced material: PBMCs. The genes are TRBV2 and TRBJ1-4, with D tentatively TRBD1 (5 bases). The sequence was obtained from a woman younger than 45 in good health and CMV-seropositive. This CDR3 is CASSGTSATNEKLFF. In DNA, the CDR3 is TGTGCCAGCAGTGGGACATCTGCAACTAATGAAAAACTGTTTTTT.